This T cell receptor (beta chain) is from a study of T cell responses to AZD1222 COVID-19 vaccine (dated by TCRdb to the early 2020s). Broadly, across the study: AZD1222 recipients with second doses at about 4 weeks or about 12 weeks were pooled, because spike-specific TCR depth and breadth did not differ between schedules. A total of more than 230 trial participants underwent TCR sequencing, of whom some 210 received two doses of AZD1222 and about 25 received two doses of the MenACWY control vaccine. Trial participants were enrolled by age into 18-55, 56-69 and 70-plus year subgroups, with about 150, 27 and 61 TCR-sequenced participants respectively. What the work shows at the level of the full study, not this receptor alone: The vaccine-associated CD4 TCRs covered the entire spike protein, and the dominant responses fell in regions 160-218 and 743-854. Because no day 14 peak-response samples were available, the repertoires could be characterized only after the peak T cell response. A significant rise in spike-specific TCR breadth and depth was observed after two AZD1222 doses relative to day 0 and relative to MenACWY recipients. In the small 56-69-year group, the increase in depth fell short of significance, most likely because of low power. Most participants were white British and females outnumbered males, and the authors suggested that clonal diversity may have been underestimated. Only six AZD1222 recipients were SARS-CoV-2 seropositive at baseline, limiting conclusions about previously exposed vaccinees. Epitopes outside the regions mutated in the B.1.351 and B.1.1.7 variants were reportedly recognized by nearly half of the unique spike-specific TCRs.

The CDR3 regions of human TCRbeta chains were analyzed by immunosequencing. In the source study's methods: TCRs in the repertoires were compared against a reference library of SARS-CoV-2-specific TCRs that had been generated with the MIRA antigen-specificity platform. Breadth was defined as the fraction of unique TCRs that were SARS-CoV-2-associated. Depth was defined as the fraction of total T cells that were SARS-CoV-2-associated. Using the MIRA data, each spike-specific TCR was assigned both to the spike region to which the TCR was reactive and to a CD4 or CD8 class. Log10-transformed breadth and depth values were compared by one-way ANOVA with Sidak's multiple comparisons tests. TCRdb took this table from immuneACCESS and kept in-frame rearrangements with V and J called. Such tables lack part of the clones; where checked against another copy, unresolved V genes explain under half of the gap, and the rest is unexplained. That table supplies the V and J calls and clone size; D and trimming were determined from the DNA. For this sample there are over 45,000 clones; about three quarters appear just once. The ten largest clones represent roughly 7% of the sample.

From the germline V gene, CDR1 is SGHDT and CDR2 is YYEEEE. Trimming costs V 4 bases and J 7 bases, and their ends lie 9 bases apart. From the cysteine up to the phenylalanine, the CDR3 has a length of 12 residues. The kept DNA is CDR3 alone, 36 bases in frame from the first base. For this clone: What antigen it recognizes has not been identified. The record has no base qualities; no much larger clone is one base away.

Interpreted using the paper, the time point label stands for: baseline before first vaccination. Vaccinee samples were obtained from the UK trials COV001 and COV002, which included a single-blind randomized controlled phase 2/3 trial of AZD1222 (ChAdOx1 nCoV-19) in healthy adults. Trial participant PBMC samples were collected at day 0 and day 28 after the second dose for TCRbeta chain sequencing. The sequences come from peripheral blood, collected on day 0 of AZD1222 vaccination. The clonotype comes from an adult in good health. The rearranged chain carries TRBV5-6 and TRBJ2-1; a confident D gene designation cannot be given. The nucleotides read TGTGCCAGCAGCCTACTGGGGAATGAGCAGTTCTTC. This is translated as CASSLLGNEQFF.